These 6 T cell receptor beta chains came from one sample sequenced in a study of blood T cell repertoires in COVID-19. The assay was immunoSEQ multiplex PCR, and TCRdb's table has in-frame clones only and misses some. Among roughly 290,000 clones listed, about 91% were seen once. The sequenced material came from peripheral blood. The source of these receptors is a woman aged 55-69 years with acute or convalescent COVID-19.

The rearrangement uses TRBV6-6 and TRBJ1-1; 7 bases are a match to TRBD1. From germline, CDR1 is MNHNY and CDR2 SVGAGI (reference sequence). Unmatched junction bases numbered 10, after V lost 2 bases and J lost 7 bases. The CDR3 consists of 15 residues. CDR3: CASSYPTGFAYEAFF. In DNA, the CDR3 is TGTGCCAGCAGTTACCCGACAGGGTTCGCTTATGAAGCTTTCTTT.

The rearrangement uses TRBV5-1 and TRBJ1-1; D may be TRBD1 (5 bases). The CDR3 runs 15 residues. V shed 5 bases and J shed 1 base, with 15 bases lying between them. Per the germline V gene, CDR1 is SGHRS and CDR2 is YFSETQ. This chain's CDR3 is CASSITPTGNTEAFF. The CDR3 nucleotides are TGCGCCAGCAGTATTACCCCCACAGGGAACACTGAAGCTTTCTTT.

This clone was detected once. V usage is TRBV11-2 and J usage is TRBJ2-1, with D possibly TRBD2 on 6 matching bases. The CDR3 sequence is 15 residues long. Germline V CDR1 and CDR2: SGHAT, FQNNGV. V shed 1 base and J shed 4 bases, with 11 bases lying between them. The CDR3 DNA reads as TGTGCCAGCAGCTTAGGACCGGGACTTTACAATGAGCAGTTCTTC. Residues: CASSLGPGLYNEQFF.

The chain employs TRBV5-5 and TRBJ2-5; 8 positions agree with TRBD1. CDR3 length: 16 residues. Germline V gene sequence: CDR1 SGHKS, CDR2 YYEKEE (reference sequence). The J segment lost 6 bases and the V segment lost 9 bases, leaving 19 bases of the junction unmatched. The chain's CDR3 is CATSTDGSGGAKTQYF. The CDR3 region has the DNA TGTGCCACTTCTACGGATGGGTCAGGGGGCGCGAAGACCCAGTACTTC.

V gene TRBV28 combines with J gene TRBJ1-4, with a tentative D call TRBD1 (6 bases). The CDR3 runs to 15 residues. In germline, CDR1 is MDHEN, CDR2 SYDVKM. The V gene lost 6 bases and the J gene lost 4 bases, with 15 bases spanning the gap. The CDR3 protein is CASRSTGLGNEKLFF. In nucleotides, the CDR3 is TGTGCCAGCAGGAGTACAGGGCTTGGTAATGAAAAACTGTTTTTT.

The V call is TRBV14, the J call TRBJ1-6; D unclear. Germline V gene data show CDR1 as SGHDN and CDR2 as FVKESK. The CDR3 totals 15 residues. Trimming took 4 bases from V and 8 from J, leaving 15 bases between them. The CDR3, as DNA: TGTGCCAGCAGCCGCGGAGGAGGCCCCTATTCACCCCTCCACTTT. As protein: CASSRGGGPYSPLHF.